A single sample is the source of the 25 T cell receptor beta chains below, sequenced in a study of CD8 T cells in Susac syndrome. Random hexamers were used to reverse transcribe about 0.5 to 1 ug of RNA. TCRdb re-called the immunoSEQ multiplex PCR reads with MiXCR, one entry per CDR3 protein. The sample shows over 65,000 distinct CDR3 sequences, roughly 91% of them seen only once. The sample consisted of CD4+ T cells from PBMCs. The receptors derive from a human donor with Susac syndrome.

This chain links TRBV2 with TRBJ1-1; perhaps TRBD1 as D (6 bases). V lost 5 bases and J lost 4, with 20 bases in between. CDR1 is SNHLY, CDR2 FYNNEI, per germline. This CDR3 has 16 amino acids. CDR3 residues: CASSRYSGGSSTEAFF. DNA for the CDR3: TGTGCCAGCAGTCGATACTCGGGGGGCTCGAGCACTGAAGCTTTCTTT.

This sequence joins TRBV7-9 and TRBJ2-7; D is uncertain. Germline V gene sequence: CDR1 SEHNR, CDR2 FQNEAQ (reference sequence). This CDR3 has 13 amino acids. Deletions cut 4 bases from V and 0 bases from J, with 7 bases between. CDR3 coding DNA: TGTGCCAGCAGCTCGTATAGCTCCTACGAGCAGTACTTC. It codes for CASSSYSSYEQYF. Full variable domain (remainder filled in from reference TRBV7-9 and TRBJ2-7): DTGVSQNPRHKITKRGQNVTFRCDPISEHNRLYWYRQTLGQGPEFLTYFQNEAQLEKSRLLSDRFSAERPKGSFSTLEIQRTEQGDSAMYLCASSSYSSYEQYFGPGTRLTVT.

The rearrangement joins TRBV28 to TRBJ1-5, with D perhaps TRBD1 (6 bases). Germline-derived CDR1 and CDR2 are MDHEN and SYDVKM. The V and J ends lost 5 bases and 2 bases respectively, with 22 bases between them. The CDR3 loop spans 18 amino acids. In DNA, the CDR3 is TGTGCCAGCAGTATTGGGGTAGAGAGGGGGATTGGCAATCAGCCCCAGCATTTT. This encodes CASSIGVERGIGNQPQHF.

This clonotype showed up just once. The rearrangement uses TRBV5-6 and TRBJ2-3, with 8 positions matching TRBD1. This CDR3 contains 15 residues. Germline loops: CDR1 SGHDT, CDR2 YYEEEE. The ends lost 6 bases at V and 1 base at J; junction bases unmatched: 7. The CDR3 here is CASNRDRRRTDTQYF. Here the CDR3 DNA reads TGTGCCAGCAACAGGGACAGGCGACGCACAGATACGCAGTATTTT.

V gene TRBV6-6 combines with J gene TRBJ1-6; D remains ambiguous. Germline CDR1 and CDR2: MNHNY and SVGAGI (reference sequence). Trimming removed 5 bases at V and 2 bases at J, with 13 bases between. CDR3 length: 16 residues. The CDR3 DNA reads TGTGCCAGCAGTCCCGGAAGGGTTCCCTATAATTCACCCCTCCACTTT. Translating gives CASSPGRVPYNSPLHF.

The rearrangement joins TRBV19 to TRBJ1-5; maybe TRBD1 (5 bases). This CDR3 is 13 amino acids long. The germline V and J ends were trimmed by 4 bases and 5 bases, with 9 bases remaining between them. CDR1 is LNHDA and CDR2 is SQIVND in the germline V gene (reference sequence). Written as DNA, the CDR3 is TGTGCCAGTAGTAGTTGGGGACATCAGCCCCAGCATTTT. Translated, it gives CASSSWGHQPQHF.

The chain links TRBV18 to TRBJ1-1; TRBD1 is a possible D gene (6 bases). Trimming cost V 6 bases and J 1 base, with 9 bases left between them. Germline values: CDR1 KGHSH, CDR2 LQKENI. The CDR3 totals 13 residues. DNA for the CDR3: TGTGCCAGCTCGCGGACAGAGAACACTGAAGCTTTCTTT. It specifies CASSRTENTEAFF.

The chain links TRBV12-3 or TRBV12-4 to TRBJ2-3, with TRBD1 identical over 10 bases. The CDR3 loop spans 16 amino acids. V shed 6 bases and J 2 bases; nucleotides not matched to a gene: 8. The CDR3, as DNA: TGTGCCAGCAGGAGCGGGACAGGGGTTTTCACAGATACGCAGTATTTT. Protein sequence: CASRSGTGVFTDTQYF.

V usage is TRBV20-1 and J usage is TRBJ1-5, with 11 nucleotides matching TRBD1. The CDR3 has 15 residues. Unmatched junction bases numbered 8, after V lost 5 bases and J lost 5 bases. Germline lookup yields CDR1 DFQATT and CDR2 SNEGSKA (reference sequence). The CDR3 bases are TGCAGTGCTCACGATAAGGACAGGGGGCATCAGCCCCAGCATTTT. Protein sequence: CSAHDKDRGHQPQHF.

The rearrangement uses TRBV7-2 and TRBJ1-5, with TRBD1 as a possible D gene (6 bases). This CDR3 spans 13 amino acids. Trimming left V 3 bases short and J 7 bases short, with 10 bases between. Germline CDR1 is SGHTA and CDR2 is FQGNSA. CDR3 nucleotide sequence: TGTGCCAGCAGCTTGACAGGCTACCAGCCCCAGCATTTT. Its protein is CASSLTGYQPQHF.

The chain couples TRBV20-1 to TRBJ2-1; 10 nucleotides align to TRBD2. Germline V gives CDR1 DFQATT, CDR2 SNEGSKA (reference sequence). The trim removed 2 bases at V and 5 bases at J, leaving 9 bases unmatched. This CDR3 is built from 16 residues. CDR3 coding DNA: TGCAGTGCTAGAATTCTCGGGACTAGCGTCGACAATGAGCAGTTCTTC. Its translation is CSARILGTSVDNEQFF.

The chain couples TRBV6-5 to TRBJ2-7; the D gene could be TRBD1 or TRBD2 (5 bases each). CDR3 size: 14 residues. Trimming left V 5 bases short and J 2 bases short, with 13 bases between. Looked up from germline, CDR1 is MNHEY and CDR2 is SVGAGI. The CDR3 DNA reads as TGTGCCAGCAGTCCCCGGGACGGGGCCTACGAGCAGTACTTC. This codes for CASSPRDGAYEQYF.

The chain is built from TRBV29-1 and TRBJ1-1; D possibly corresponds to TRBD1 (5 bases). The CDR3 sequence is 16 residues long. Germline assignment: CDR1 SQVTM and CDR2 ANQGSEA. V lost 1 base and J lost 7, with 22 bases in between. The CDR3 loop reads CSVEGVGDGRRFEAFF. Here the CDR3 DNA reads TGCAGCGTTGAAGGGGTAGGGGACGGAAGAAGATTTGAAGCTTTCTTT.

Here the CDR3 reads CSARDRATAQDTIYF. DNA of the CDR3: TGCAGTGCTAGAGATAGGGCAACCGCCCAGGACACCATATATTTT. This chain connects TRBV20-1 to TRBJ1-3; D ambiguous. CDR3 size: 15 residues. Germline loops: CDR1 DFQATT, CDR2 SNEGSKA (reference sequence). V lost 0 bases, J lost 8 bases, and 17 bases lay in between.

The rearrangement links TRBV7-9 to TRBJ1-5, with 7 bases fitting TRBD1. The junction had 6 bases not matched to a gene; V was cut back by 5 bases and J by 2 bases. The CDR3 extends over 15 amino acids. The V gene's germline CDR1 is SEHNR and CDR2 FQNEAQ (reference sequence). Here the CDR3 reads CASSRQGEGNQPQHF. CDR3 sequence (DNA): TGTGCCAGCAGCCGACAGGGAGAAGGCAATCAGCCCCAGCATTTT. Drawing the rest from reference TRBV7-9 and TRBJ1-5, the complete variable domain is DTGVSQNPRHKITKRGQNVTFRCDPISEHNRLYWYRQTLGQGPEFLTYFQNEAQLEKSRLLSDRFSAERPKGSFSTLEIQRTEQGDSAMYLCASSRQGEGNQPQHFGDGTRLSIL.

The gene calls are TRBV10-3 and TRBJ2-7, with TRBD1 matching 7 bases. CDR1 and CDR2 from the germline V gene are ENHRY and SYGVKD. The V and J ends lost 8 bases and 2 bases, in that order; junction bases with no gene match: 6. The CDR3 sequence is 13 residues long. The CDR3 DNA sequence: TGTGCCATCCTGGACAGGACGACCTACGAGCAGTACTTC. Translating gives CAILDRTTYEQYF.

V gene TRBV27 combines with J gene TRBJ1-6, with 7 bases that match TRBD1. The J segment lost 7 bases and the V segment lost 3 bases, leaving 12 bases of the junction unmatched. The CDR3 has 17 amino acids. The germline gives CDR1 MNHEY, CDR2 SMNVEV (reference sequence). The CDR3 region has the DNA TGTGCCAGCAGTTTCATGGAGGCAGGGGGATCAAATTCACCCCTCCACTTT. Translated: CASSFMEAGGSNSPLHF.

This rearrangement joins TRBV12-3 or TRBV12-4 to TRBJ1-5; D is unresolved. Trimming left V 5 bases short and J 6 bases short, with 8 bases between. The CDR3 covers 12 residues. Here the CDR3 DNA reads TGTGCCAGCAGTGTAGACACTCAGCCCCAGCATTTT. Its translation is CASSVDTQPQHF.

J is TRBJ2-3 and V is TRBV12-3 or TRBV12-4; possibly TRBD1 for D (5 bases). The CDR3 covers 15 residues. The ends were cut back, 1 base at V and 2 bases at J, with 10 bases in the middle. CDR3 amino acids: CASSLGARDTDTQYF. DNA of the CDR3: TGTGCCAGCAGTTTAGGCGCCAGGGACACAGATACGCAGTATTTT.

The chain carries TRBV30 and TRBJ2-1; weak D call: TRBD2 (5 bases). V lost 0 bases and J 13 bases, leaving 10 bases between the germline ends. The V gene's germline CDR1 is GTSNPN and CDR2 SVGIG (reference sequence). CDR3 length equals 11 residues. CDR3 protein: CAWSVKDFQFF. CDR3 coding DNA: TGTGCCTGGAGTGTAAAGGACTTTCAGTTCTTC.

The chain has TRBV3-1 and TRBJ2-5, with 11 bases identical to TRBD2. Germline V gene sequence: CDR1 LGHDT, CDR2 YNNKEL (reference sequence). V gave up 11 bases and J gave up 1 base; unmatched junction bases: 6. There are 14 residues in the CDR3. The CDR3 DNA is TGTGCCTCCCAGGGACTAGCGGCCCAAGAGACCCAGTACTTC. Protein: CASQGLAAQETQYF.

The chain combines TRBV6-5 with TRBJ2-7, with D maybe TRBD1 (6 bases). The germline V gene has CDR1 MNHEY and CDR2 SVGAGI. V gave up 0 bases and J gave up 2 bases, with 23 bases separating them. This CDR3 contains 19 residues. The CDR3 is CASSYSILGARRLTYEQYF. The CDR3 coding sequence is TGTGCCAGCAGTTACTCGATATTGGGGGCGCGTCGCCTTACCTACGAGCAGTACTTC.

A single count supports this clonotype. The gene calls are TRBV19 and TRBJ1-1, with a weak D call TRBD1 (5 bases). Trimming stripped 3 bases from V and 3 bases from J, with 11 bases between. CDR1 is LNHDA, CDR2 SQIVND, per germline (reference sequence). The CDR3 runs 14 residues. The DNA of the CDR3 is TGTGCCAGTAGTATCCGGCAGGGCCACACTGAAGCTTTCTTT. It encodes CASSIRQGHTEAFF. The whole variable domain, remainder taken from reference TRBV19 and TRBJ1-1, is DGGITQSPKYLFRKEGQNVTLSCEQNLNHDAMYWYRQDPGQGLRLIYYSQIVNDFQKGDIAEGYSVSREKKESFPLTVTSAQKNPTAFYLCASSIRQGHTEAFFGQGTRLTVV.

This rearrangement joins TRBV20-1 to TRBJ2-3; D gene ambiguous. The CDR3 contains 13 residues. CDR1 is DFQATT and CDR2 is SNEGSKA in the germline V gene (reference sequence). The V end lost 3 bases, the J end lost 0 bases, and 7 bases lay between the germline ends. DNA for the CDR3: TGCAGTGCTAGGCTAGGGAGCACAGATACGCAGTATTTT. Its protein product is CSARLGSTDTQYF.

The chain recombines TRBV29-1 with TRBJ1-1; D uncertain. The CDR3 consists of 13 residues. The V end lost 6 bases, the J end lost 0 bases, and 11 bases lay between the germline ends. Germline assignment: CDR1 SQVTM and CDR2 ANQGSEA. The CDR3, as DNA: TGCAGCGTCGACTTGGGAGTGAACACTGAAGCTTTCTTT. It translates to CSVDLGVNTEAFF.